The T cell receptor (beta chain) described here comes from a study of blood T cell repertoires in COVID-19. Germline-derived CDR1 and CDR2 are SGHKS and YYEKEE (reference sequence). J gave up 4 bases and V 5 bases, and 6 bases lay outside the gene matches. This CDR3 contains 14 residues. Using immunoSEQ multiplex PCR, the repertoire was profiled, and TCRdb retains in-frame clones only, with some absent. The sample shows 300,000 or so clones, 70% to 90% of them seen only once. V is TRBV5-5 and J is TRBJ1-2; 9 nucleotides line up with TRBD1. The material sequenced was peripheral blood. The clonotype comes from a woman aged 50 to 65 with active or convalescent COVID-19. The CDR3 sequence is CASRGQGISYGYTF. The DNA for the CDR3 is TGTGCCAGCAGGGGACAGGGAATCTCCTATGGCTACACCTTC.